This TCR beta chain was sequenced for a study of CD8 T cells in Susac syndrome (dated by TCRdb to between 2018 and 2020). Describing the broader study: Among the sequenced Susac syndrome patients, five or six had clinically active disease and eight were in clinical remission. At the time of blood withdrawal, Susac syndrome patients were either therapy-naive, taking corticosteroids (with some also receiving IVIg), or on IVIg alone. Repertoire sequencing was used to test whether CD8+ T cell activation and differentiation in Susac syndrome was antigen driven. Overall study results and their limits: The CD4+ T cell repertoire of patients with Susac syndrome showed no detectable clonal expansion. The number of individuals in the TCR sequencing and HLA analysis was acknowledged as relatively small.

High-throughput TCR beta sequencing profiled peripheral blood CD8+ and CD4+ T cells from healthy donors, Susac syndrome patients and multiple sclerosis patients. Susac syndrome patients met recently defined diagnostic criteria for definite or probable disease. CD8+ TEMRA cells were enriched by FACS, while bulk CD8+ and CD4+ T cells were purified by magnetic negative isolation. Blood was drawn into EDTA tubes, processed within 24 hours, and PBMCs were isolated by density gradient centrifugation. PBMCs destined for TCR sequencing were cryopreserved in liquid nitrogen and later thawed in a 37 °C water bath. A purity of at least 90% was achieved for sorted or isolated CD4+, CD8+ and CD8+ TEMRA cells. The CDR3, cysteine through phenylalanine, is 16 amino acids long. Left in the record is the CDR3 DNA by itself, 48 bases read in frame from the first base. Cut back by 4 bases and 0 bases, the V and J ends lie 13 bases apart. As encoded in the germline V gene, CDR1 is LGHNA while CDR2 is YSLEER.

RNA was extracted with the RNeasy kit and 0.5 to 1 ug was reverse transcribed using random hexamers. The immunoSEQ multiplex PCR assay, which covers 54 Vbeta and 13 Jbeta segments, was used to amplify TCR beta CDR3 regions. Bias from PCR amplification was corrected by using a synthetic template baseline for primer optimization and for computational correction. The authors processed their data as follows. Reads were annotated to V, D and J genes per IMGT and analyzed with immunoSEQ Analyzer, keeping only productive sequences. Clonality was calculated as one minus the Shannon entropy normalized by log2 of the number of productive unique sequences. For each patient and control, public and private clones were evaluated within the 100 most prevalent clones. A clone was defined as Susac-specific if it was absent from the healthy and MS cohorts, from more than 850 published viral clones and from other ImmuneACCESS disease sequences. TCRdb reworked the public reads: Q25 trimming with fastp, MiXCR clone assembly, productive beta chains retained. Records with the same CDR3 protein are collapsed into one entry carrying the most frequent genes and DNA. The V and J calls here are based on TCRdb, not the publication. The sample table records about 190,000 distinct CDR3 sequences; approximately 95% of these occur just once. 0.098% of the sample lies in the top ten.

A note on this clonotype: Its target antigen remains unknown. No quality values exist for individual bases; no much larger clone is one base distant.

Sample: CD4+ T cells from PBMCs. The source of this sequence is a human donor with Susac syndrome. The sequence is built from TRBV4-3 and TRBJ2-1, and TRBD2 may be the D gene, going by 6 matching bases. Read as DNA, the sequence is TGCGCCAGCAGCCTCGGGTGGGGGGACTCCTACAATGAGCAGTTCTTC. This is translated as CASSLGWGDSYNEQFF.